The 12 T cell receptor beta chains given below trace back to one sample, sequenced in a study of shared clonotypes between healthy human individuals. TCRdb's copy holds only in-frame clones and misses some; the assay was immunoSEQ multiplex PCR. The data contain about 990,000 clones, 70% to 80% of them singletons. Specimen: memory CD4+ T cells from PBMCs. Documented subset: CD45RA-negative fraction. The receptor set was obtained from a man younger than 35 in good health. Some clones in this sample may be carry-over from other donors' samples.

V usage is TRBV5-1 and J usage is TRBJ2-7; D is perhaps TRBD2 (5 bases). V was cut by 6 bases and J by 1 base, with 17 bases left in between. The CDR3 has 15 residues. The germline V gene has CDR1 SGHRS and CDR2 YFSETQ. The CDR3 nucleotides are TGCGCCAGCACCCTCGGAGGCCAGGTATCCTACGAGCAGTACTTC. Translation: CASTLGGQVSYEQYF.

The sample holds a few counts of this clone. This chain links TRBV5-4 with TRBJ1-1, with D perhaps matching TRBD1 (5 bases). Germline CDR1 is SGHNT and CDR2 is YYREEE (reference sequence). The CDR3 spans 14 residues. V shed 4 bases and J shed 8 bases, with 18 bases lying between them. The CDR3 DNA reads as TGTGCCAGCAGCCCCGGACGGCAGCAGGGAGAAGCTTTCTTT. It is translated as CASSPGRQQGEAFF.

The genes are TRBV28 and TRBJ2-1; D is undetermined. CDR1 MDHEN and CDR2 SYDVKM come from the germline V gene. The CDR3 consists of 16 residues. Trimming pared 6 bases from V and 5 bases from J, leaving 20 bases between. CDR3 region: CASSPTLMAGHNEQFF. The CDR3 bases are TGTGCCAGCAGCCCTACCCTAATGGCTGGGCACAATGAGCAGTTCTTC. The entire variable domain, with the rest obtained from reference TRBV28 and TRBJ2-1, is as follows: DVKVTQSSRYLVKRTGEKVFLECVQDMDHENMFWYRQDPGLGLRLIYFSYDVKMKEKGDIPEGYSVSREKKERFSLILESASTNQTSMYLCASSPTLMAGHNEQFFGPGTRLTVL.

Details on this clone: Possible read error: a much larger clone is one base away. The chain links TRBV7-9 to TRBJ1-2, with a tentative D call TRBD1 (5 bases). V lost 2 bases to trimming and J lost 12 bases, with 16 bases between them. Germline lookup yields CDR1 SEHNR and CDR2 FQNEAQ (reference sequence). The CDR3 spans 13 residues. CDR3 residues: CASSLMADWGHTF. The CDR3 coding sequence is TGTGCCAGCAGCTTAATGGCCGACTGGGGCCACACCTTC.

The gene calls are TRBV27 and TRBJ2-7; TRBD1 matches 7 bases. CDR3 length equals 11 residues. The junction had 6 bases not matched to a gene; V was cut back by 5 bases and J by 11 bases. Germline V gene sequence: CDR1 MNHEY, CDR2 SMNVEV (reference sequence). CDR3: CASSGETGKYF. Here the CDR3 DNA reads TGTGCCAGCAGTGGCGAGACAGGGAAGTACTTC.

The chain carries TRBV6-1 and TRBJ1-5; the D gene is possibly TRBD1 (5 bases). CDR1 and CDR2 from the germline V gene are MNHNS and SASEGT. V lost 4 bases and J lost 6, with 13 bases in between. This CDR3 contains 14 residues. Written as DNA, the CDR3 is TGTGCCAGCAGTGGCCCTGGGGCGGGTCAGCCCCAGCATTTT. Its protein product is CASSGPGAGQPQHF.

A word on this clone: A much bigger clone sits one base away, suggesting this may be a read error. The genes are TRBV28 and TRBJ2-1; no clear D. This CDR3 has 14 amino acids. CDR1 MDHEN and CDR2 SYDVKM come from the germline V gene. This CDR3 is CTSSLVSRHNEQFF. CDR3 bases: TGTACCAGCAGTTTAGTTTCCAGGCACAATGAGCAGTTCTTC.

V gene TRBV30 combines with J gene TRBJ2-5; D call uncertain. The end of the DNA fits TRBJ2-7 better, so the J call may be wrong. This CDR3 has 11 amino acids. Germline V lookup: CDR1 GTSNPN, CDR2 SVGIG (reference sequence). The CDR3 spells CAWSMAYEQYF. CDR3 DNA sequence: TGTGCCTGGAGCATGGCCTACGAGCAGTACTTC.

This clone has only a few counts. The chain uses TRBV7-2 and TRBJ1-1; D is ambiguous. Germline CDR1 reads SGHTA; CDR2 reads FQGNSA. V gave up 5 bases and J gave up 9 bases, with 13 bases separating them. This CDR3 is built from 12 residues. In DNA, the CDR3 is TGTGCCAGCAGCCTAAGGGAGACGCAAGCTTTCTTT. It is translated as CASSLRETQAFF. Full variable domain (rest looked up from reference TRBV7-2 and TRBJ1-1): GAGVSQSPSNKVTEKGKDVELRCDPISGHTALYWYRQSLGQGLEFLIYFQGNSAPDKSGLPSDRFSAERTGGSVSTLTIQRTQQEDSAVYLCASSLRETQAFFGQGTRLTVV.

The J gene is TRBJ2-2, the V gene TRBV18, with D possibly TRBD2 on 6 matching bases. V gave up 2 bases and J gave up 3 bases, with 10 bases separating them. Germline-derived CDR1 and CDR2 are KGHSH and LQKENI. The CDR3 covers 15 residues. CDR3 region: CASSPTSSDTGELFF. In DNA form, the CDR3 reads TGTGCCAGCTCACCAACTAGCTCGGACACCGGGGAGCTGTTTTTT. The whole variable domain, filled in from reference TRBV18 and TRBJ2-2, reads NAGVMQNPRHLVRRRGQEARLRCSPMKGHSHVYWYRQLPEEGLKFMVYLQKENIIDESGMPKERFSAEFPKEGPSILRIQQVVRGDSAAYFCASSPTSSDTGELFFGEGSRLTVL.

A remark on this clone: Other nucleotide sequences in the sample specify the same CDR3. The chain is built from TRBV4-2 and TRBJ1-5, with D possibly matching TRBD1 (5 bases). V was trimmed by 1 base and J by 4 bases, leaving 8 bases between them. The CDR3 runs to 14 residues. Germline V gene sequence: CDR1 LGHNA, CDR2 YNFKEQ. The CDR3 DNA follows: TGTGCCAGCAGCCAAGGGACAACGAATCAGCCCCAGCATTTT. Its translation is CASSQGTTNQPQHF.

The J gene is TRBJ2-1, the V gene TRBV19; 7 bases map to TRBD1. Trimming cost V 3 bases and J 5 bases; bases outside gene matches: 10. CDR1 and CDR2 from the germline V gene are LNHDA and SQIVND (reference sequence). The CDR3 length is 16 residues. The CDR3 nucleotides are TGTGCCAGTAGTATGATCGGGGACAGCTATAACAATGAGCAGTTCTTC. It is translated as CASSMIGDSYNNEQFF.